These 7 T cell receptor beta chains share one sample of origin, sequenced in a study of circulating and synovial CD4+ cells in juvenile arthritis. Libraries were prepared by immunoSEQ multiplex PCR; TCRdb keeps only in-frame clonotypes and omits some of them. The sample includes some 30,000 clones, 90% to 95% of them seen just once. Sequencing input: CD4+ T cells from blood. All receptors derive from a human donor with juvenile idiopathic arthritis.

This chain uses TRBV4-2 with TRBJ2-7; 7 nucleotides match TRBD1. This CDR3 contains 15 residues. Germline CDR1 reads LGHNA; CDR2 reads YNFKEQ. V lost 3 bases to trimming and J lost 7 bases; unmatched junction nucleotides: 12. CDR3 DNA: TGTGCCAGCAGCCACGTTCAGGGGGACCCCCTGGAGCAGTACTTC. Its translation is CASSHVQGDPLEQYF.

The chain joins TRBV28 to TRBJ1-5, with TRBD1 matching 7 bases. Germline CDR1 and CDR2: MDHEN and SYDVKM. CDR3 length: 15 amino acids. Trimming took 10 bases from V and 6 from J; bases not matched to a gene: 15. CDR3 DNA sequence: TGTGCCACCCGAAATATGTTACAGGGGTCTCAGCCCCAGCATTTT. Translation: CATRNMLQGSQPQHF.

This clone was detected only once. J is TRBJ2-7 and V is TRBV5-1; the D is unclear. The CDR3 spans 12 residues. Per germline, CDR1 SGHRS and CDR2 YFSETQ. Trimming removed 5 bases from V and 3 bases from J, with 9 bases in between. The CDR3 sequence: CASRVDNYEQYF. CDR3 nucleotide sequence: TGCGCCAGCAGAGTCGACAACTACGAGCAGTACTTC.

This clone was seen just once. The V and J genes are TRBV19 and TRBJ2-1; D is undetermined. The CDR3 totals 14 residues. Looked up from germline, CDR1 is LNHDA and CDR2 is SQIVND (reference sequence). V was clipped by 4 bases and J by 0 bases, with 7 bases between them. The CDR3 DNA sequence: TGTGCCAGTAGTAGGGCGAGCTCCTACAATGAGCAGTTCTTC. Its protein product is CASSRASSYNEQFF.

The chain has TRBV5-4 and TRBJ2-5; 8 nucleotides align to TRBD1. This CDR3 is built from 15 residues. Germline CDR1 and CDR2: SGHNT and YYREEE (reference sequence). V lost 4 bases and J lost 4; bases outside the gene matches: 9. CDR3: CASSTWTGTGETQYF. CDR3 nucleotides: TGTGCCAGCAGCACCTGGACAGGGACGGGAGAGACCCAGTACTTC.

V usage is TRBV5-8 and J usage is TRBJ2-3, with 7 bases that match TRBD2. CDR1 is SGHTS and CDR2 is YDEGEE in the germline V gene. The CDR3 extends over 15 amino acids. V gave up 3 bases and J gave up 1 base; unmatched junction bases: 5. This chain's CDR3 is CASSSGRTGTDTQYF. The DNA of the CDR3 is TGTGCCAGCAGCTCCGGGAGGACGGGCACAGATACGCAGTATTTT.

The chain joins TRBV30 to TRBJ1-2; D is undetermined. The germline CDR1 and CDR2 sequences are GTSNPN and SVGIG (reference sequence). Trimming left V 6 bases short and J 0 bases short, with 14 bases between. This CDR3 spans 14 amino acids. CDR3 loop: CACSGGPANYGYTF. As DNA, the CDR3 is TGTGCCTGCAGCGGAGGGCCGGCTAACTATGGCTACACCTTC.